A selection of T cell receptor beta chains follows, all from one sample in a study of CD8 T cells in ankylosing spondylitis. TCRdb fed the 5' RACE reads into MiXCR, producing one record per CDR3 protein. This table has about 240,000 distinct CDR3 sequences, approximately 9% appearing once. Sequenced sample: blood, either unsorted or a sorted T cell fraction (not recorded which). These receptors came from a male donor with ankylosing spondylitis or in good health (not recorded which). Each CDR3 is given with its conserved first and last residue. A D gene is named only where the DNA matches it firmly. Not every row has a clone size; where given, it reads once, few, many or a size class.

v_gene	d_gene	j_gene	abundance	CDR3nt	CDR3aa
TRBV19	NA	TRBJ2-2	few	TGTGCCAGTAGTCACGGACTGCGGCCGAACACCGGGGAGCTGTTTTTT	CASSHGLRPNTGELFF
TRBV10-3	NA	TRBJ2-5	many	TGTGCCATCAGTGGCAGGGGTAGCCAAGAGACCCAGTACTTC	CAISGRGSQETQYF
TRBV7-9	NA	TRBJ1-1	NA	TGTGCCAGCAGTCCTGGAGGTGCGGCTGAAGCTTTCTTT	CASSPGGAAEAFF
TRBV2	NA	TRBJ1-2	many	TGTGCCAGCAGTGAGTCCCCTCGAATTAAGGGTTATGGCTACACCTTC	CASSESPRIKGYGYTF
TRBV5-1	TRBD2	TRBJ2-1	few	TGCGCCAGCAGGACTAGCGGGGAGGAGCAGTTCTTC	CASRTSGEEQFF
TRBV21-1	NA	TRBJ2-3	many	TGTGCCAGCAGCAAAGATAGGACTAGCGGGACCACAGATACGCAGTATTTT	CASSKDRTSGTTDTQYF
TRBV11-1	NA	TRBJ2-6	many	TGTGCCAGCAGCTTAGGCCGACAGTCACTGCCTAACTCTGGGGCCAACGTCCTGACTTTC	CASSLGRQSLPNSGANVLTF
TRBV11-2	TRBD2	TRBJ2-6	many	TGTGCCAGCAGCTTAAAAAGGGCTAGCGGGAGTTCTGGGGCCAACGTCCTGACTTTC	CASSLKRASGSSGANVLTF
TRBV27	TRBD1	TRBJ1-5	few	TGTGCCAGCAGTTCACTCGGGACAGACGATCAGCCCCAGCATTTT	CASSSLGTDDQPQHF
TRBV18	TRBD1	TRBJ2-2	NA	TGTGCCAGCTCCGCCCGACAGGGTGGCGCCGGGGAGCTGTTTTTT	CASSARQGGAGELFF
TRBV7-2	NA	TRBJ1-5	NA	TGTGCCAGCAGCTTATACAGTCAGCCCCACCATTTT	CASSLYSQPHHF
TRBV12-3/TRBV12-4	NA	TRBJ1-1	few	TGTGCCAGCAGCCTGGGGCGGGAGGCTTTCTTT	CASSLGREAFF
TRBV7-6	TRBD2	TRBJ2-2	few	TGTGCCAGCAGCTCGTCTCGGGACGGGGGGGCAAACACCGGGGAGCTGTTTTTT	CASSSSRDGGANTGELFF
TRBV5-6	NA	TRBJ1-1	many	TGTGCCAGCAGCTCTCGGGACGTTATGAACACTGAAGCTTTCTTT	CASSSRDVMNTEAFF
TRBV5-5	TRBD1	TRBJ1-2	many	TGTGCCAGCAGCCAGCCGACAGGGGGCTTTGGCTACACCTTC	CASSQPTGGFGYTF
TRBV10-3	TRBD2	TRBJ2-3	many	TGTGCCATCAGTGGGACTAGCGCAGATACGCAGTATTTT	CAISGTSADTQYF
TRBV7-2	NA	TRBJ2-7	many	TGTGCCAGCAGGGTATGGGACACCCACTACGAGCAGTACTTC	CASRVWDTHYEQYF
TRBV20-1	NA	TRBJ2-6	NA	TGCAGTGCTTTCTTCTCTGTGGCCAACGTCCTGACTTTC	CSAFFSVANVLTF
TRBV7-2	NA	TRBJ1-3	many	TGTGCCAGCAGCTTGGACATTAGCCCCCCTAGGGATTTATATTTT	CASSLDISPPRDLYF
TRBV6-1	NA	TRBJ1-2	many	TGTGCCAGCAGTGAAAGTGGGTCTTGGGATGGCTACACCTTC	CASSESGSWDGYTF
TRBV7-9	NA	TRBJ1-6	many	TGTGCCAGCAGCTTAGCGACAGAACATAATTCACCCCTCCACTTT	CASSLATEHNSPLHF
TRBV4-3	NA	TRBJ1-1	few	TGCGCCAGCAGCCAAGAAGGTGAGGGAAGAGAAACTGAAGCTTTCTTT	CASSQEGEGRETEAFF
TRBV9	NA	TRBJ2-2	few	TGTGCCAGCAGCGGGGGCGCCGTCGGAACCGGGGAGCTGTTTTTT	CASSGGAVGTGELFF
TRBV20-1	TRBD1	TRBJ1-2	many	TGCAGTGCTAGAGATATTGGGACAGGGGGTTTCTATGGCTACACCTTC	CSARDIGTGGFYGYTF
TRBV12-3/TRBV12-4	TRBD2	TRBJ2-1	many	TGTGCCAGCAGTTTGTCTAGCGGGAGAGTGAATGAGCAGTTCTTC	CASSLSSGRVNEQFF
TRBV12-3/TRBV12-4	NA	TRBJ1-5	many	TGTGCCAGCAGTTTAGCGGGGGGGATCAGCAATCAGCCCCAGCATTTT	CASSLAGGISNQPQHF
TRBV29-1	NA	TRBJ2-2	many	TGCAGCGTTGATCAGGGGCGCAACACCGGGGAGCTGTTTTTT	CSVDQGRNTGELFF